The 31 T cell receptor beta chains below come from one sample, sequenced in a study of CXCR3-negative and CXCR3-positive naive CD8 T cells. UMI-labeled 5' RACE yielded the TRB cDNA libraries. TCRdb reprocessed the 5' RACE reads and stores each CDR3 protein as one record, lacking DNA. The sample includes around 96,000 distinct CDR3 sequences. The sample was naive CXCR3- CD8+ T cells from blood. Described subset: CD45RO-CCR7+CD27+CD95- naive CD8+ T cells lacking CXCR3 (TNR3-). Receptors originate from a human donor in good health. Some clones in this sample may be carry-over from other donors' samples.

The CDR3 is CSARWGGLAGGLETQYF. This chain connects TRBV20-1 to TRBJ2-5; the D gene TCRdb calls, TRBD2, cannot be checked with no DNA. CDR3 size: 17 residues. Germline lookup yields CDR1 DFQATT and CDR2 SNEGSKA (reference sequence).

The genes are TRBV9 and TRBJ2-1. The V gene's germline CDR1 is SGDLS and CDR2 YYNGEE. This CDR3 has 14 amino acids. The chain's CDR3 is CASSLSLDVDEQFF.

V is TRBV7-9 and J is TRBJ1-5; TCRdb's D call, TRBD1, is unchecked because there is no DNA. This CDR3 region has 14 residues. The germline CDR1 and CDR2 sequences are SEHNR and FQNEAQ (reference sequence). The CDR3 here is CASSTGDSNQPQHF.

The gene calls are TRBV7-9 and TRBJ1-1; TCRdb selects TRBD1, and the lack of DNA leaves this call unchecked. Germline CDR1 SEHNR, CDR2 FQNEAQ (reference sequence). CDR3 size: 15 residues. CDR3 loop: CASSSLQGADTEAFF.

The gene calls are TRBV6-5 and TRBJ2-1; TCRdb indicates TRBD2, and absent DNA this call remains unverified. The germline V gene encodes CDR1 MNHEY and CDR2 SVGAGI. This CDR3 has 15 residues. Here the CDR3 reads CASRGLAGPSNEQFF.

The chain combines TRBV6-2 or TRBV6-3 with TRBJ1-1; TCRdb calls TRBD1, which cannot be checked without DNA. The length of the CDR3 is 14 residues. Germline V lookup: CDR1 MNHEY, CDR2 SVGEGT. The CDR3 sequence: CASSWGHWNTEAFF.

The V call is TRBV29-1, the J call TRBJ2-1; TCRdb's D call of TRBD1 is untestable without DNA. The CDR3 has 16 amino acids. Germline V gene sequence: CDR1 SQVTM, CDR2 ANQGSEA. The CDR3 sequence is CSVEDLLMGGYNEQFF.

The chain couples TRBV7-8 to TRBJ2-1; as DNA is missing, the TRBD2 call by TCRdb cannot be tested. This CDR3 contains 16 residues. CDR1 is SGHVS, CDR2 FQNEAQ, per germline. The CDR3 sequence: CASRDRRGSSYNEQFF.

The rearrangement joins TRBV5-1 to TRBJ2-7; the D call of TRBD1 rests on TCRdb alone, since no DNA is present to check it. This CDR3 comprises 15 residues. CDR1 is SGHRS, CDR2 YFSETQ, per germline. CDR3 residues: CASSLWTGVSYEQYF.

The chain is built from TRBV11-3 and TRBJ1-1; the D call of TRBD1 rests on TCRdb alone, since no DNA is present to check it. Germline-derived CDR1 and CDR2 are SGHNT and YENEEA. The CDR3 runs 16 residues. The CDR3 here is CASSPRGQGMVTEAFF.

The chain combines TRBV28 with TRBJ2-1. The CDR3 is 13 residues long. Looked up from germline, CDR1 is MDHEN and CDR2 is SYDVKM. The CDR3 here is CASSFLRRNEQFF.

CDR3 region: CASSLGRPNTEAFF. This chain joins TRBV7-6 and TRBJ1-1. Germline V gene lookup returns CDR1 SGHVS and CDR2 FNYEAQ. The CDR3 has 14 amino acids.

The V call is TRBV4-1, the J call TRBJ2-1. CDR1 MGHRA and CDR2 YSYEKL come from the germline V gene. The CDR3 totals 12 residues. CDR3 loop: CASSQAYNEQFF.

The CDR3 protein is CSARERGGPYEQYF. The V call is TRBV20-1, the J call TRBJ2-7; the TRBD1 assignment by TCRdb is unverifiable without DNA. There are 14 residues in the CDR3. Germline-derived CDR1 and CDR2 are DFQATT and SNEGSKA (reference sequence).

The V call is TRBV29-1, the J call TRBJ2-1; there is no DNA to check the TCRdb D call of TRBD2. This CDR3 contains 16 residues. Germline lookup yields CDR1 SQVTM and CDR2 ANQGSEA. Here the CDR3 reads CSVEFYAGGLFYEQFF.

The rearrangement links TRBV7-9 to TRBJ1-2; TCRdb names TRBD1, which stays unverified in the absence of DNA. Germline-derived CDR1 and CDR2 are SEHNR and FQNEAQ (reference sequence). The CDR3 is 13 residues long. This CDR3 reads CASSTQGDYGYTF.

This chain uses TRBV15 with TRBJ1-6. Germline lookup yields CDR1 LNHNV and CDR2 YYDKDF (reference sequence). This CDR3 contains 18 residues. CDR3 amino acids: CATSRDVLGAGSDSPLHF. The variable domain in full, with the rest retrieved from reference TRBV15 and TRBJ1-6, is DAMVIQNPRYQVTQFGKPVTLSCSQTLNHNVMYWYQQKSSQAPKLLFHYYDKDFNNEADTPDNFQSRRPNTSFCFLDIRSPGLGDTAMYLCATSRDVLGAGSDSPLHFGNGTRLTVT.

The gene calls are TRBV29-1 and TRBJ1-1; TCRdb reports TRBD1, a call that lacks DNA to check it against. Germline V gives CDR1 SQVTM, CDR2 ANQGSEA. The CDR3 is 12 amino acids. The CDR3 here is CSVEPGYTEAFF.

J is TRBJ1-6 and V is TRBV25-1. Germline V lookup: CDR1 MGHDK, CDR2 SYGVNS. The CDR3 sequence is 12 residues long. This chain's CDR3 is CASMASTSPLHF.

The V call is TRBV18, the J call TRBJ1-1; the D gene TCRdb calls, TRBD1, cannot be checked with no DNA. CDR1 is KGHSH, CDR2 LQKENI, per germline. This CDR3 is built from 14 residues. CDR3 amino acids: CASSPTGHHTEAFF.

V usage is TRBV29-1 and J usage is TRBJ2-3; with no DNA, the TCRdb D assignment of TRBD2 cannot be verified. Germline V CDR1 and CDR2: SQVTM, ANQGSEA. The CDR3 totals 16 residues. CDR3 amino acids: CSVDLLAGGPADTQYF.

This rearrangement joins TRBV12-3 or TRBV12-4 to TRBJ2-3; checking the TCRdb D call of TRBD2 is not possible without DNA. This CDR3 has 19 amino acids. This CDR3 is CASRPFSLTSGRSTDTQYF.

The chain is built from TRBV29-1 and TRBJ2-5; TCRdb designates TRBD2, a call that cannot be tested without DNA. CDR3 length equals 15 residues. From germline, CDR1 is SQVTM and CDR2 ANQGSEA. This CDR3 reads CSVEDHREDGETQYF.

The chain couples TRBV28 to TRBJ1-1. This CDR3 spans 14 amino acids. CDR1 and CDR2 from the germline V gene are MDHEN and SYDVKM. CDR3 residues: CASSRNLYFAEAFF.

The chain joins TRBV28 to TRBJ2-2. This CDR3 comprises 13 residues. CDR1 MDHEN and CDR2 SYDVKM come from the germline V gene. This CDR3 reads CASNRENTGELFF. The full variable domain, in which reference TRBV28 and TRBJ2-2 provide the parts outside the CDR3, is DVKVTQSSRYLVKRTGEKVFLECVQDMDHENMFWYRQDPGLGLRLIYFSYDVKMKEKGDIPEGYSVSREKKERFSLILESASTNQTSMYLCASNRENTGELFFGEGSRLTVL.

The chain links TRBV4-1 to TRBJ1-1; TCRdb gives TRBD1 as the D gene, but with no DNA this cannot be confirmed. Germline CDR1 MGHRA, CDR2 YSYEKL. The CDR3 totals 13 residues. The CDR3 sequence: CASSQDSGAEAFF.

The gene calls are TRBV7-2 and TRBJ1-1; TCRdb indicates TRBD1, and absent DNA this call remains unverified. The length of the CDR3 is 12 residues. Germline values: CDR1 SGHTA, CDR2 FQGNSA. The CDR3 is CASRQGNTEAFF.

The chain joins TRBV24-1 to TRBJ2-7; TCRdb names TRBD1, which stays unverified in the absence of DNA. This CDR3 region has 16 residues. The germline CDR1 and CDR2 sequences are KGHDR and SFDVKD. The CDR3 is CATSEGEGGGPHEQYF.

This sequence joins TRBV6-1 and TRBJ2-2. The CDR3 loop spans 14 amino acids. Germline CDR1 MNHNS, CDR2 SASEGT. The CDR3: CAGSEGPYTGELFF.

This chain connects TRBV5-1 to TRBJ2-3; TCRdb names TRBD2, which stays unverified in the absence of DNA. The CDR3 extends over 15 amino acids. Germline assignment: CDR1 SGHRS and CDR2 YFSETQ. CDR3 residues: CASSPGTTSTDTQYF.

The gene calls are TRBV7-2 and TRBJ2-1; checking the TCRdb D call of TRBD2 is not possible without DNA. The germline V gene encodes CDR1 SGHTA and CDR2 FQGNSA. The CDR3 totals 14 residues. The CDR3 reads CASSRRAERNEQFF.